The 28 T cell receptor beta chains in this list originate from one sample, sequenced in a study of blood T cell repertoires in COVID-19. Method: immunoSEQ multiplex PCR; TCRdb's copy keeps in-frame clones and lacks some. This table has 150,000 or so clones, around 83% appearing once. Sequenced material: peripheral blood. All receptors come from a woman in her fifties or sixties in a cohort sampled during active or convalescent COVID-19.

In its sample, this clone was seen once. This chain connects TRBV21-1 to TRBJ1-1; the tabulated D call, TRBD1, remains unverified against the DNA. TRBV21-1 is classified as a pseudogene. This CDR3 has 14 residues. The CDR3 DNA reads TGTGCCAGCAGCAGGGACAGGGGGTACACTGAAGCTTTCTTT. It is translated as CASSRDRGYTEAFF.

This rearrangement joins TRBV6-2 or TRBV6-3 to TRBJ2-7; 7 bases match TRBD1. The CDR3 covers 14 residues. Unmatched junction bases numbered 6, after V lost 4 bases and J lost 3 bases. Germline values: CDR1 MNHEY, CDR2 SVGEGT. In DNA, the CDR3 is TGTGCCAGCAGTTCCAGACAGGGTTACTACGAGCAGTACTTC. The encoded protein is CASSSRQGYYEQYF.

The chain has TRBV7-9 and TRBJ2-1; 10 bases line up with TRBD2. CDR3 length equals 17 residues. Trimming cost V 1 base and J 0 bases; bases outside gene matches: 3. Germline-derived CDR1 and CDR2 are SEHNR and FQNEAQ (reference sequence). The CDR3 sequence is CASSLVAGGSSYNEQFF. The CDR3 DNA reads TGTGCCAGCAGCTTAGTAGCGGGGGGAAGCTCCTACAATGAGCAGTTCTTC.

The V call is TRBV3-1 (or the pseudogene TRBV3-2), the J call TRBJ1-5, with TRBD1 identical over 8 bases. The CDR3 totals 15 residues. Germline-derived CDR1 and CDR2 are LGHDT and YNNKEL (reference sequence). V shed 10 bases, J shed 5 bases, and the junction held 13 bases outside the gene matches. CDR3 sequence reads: CAKQRTGWEDQPQHF. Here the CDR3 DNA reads TGTGCCAAACAAAGGACAGGGTGGGAGGATCAGCCCCAGCATTTT.

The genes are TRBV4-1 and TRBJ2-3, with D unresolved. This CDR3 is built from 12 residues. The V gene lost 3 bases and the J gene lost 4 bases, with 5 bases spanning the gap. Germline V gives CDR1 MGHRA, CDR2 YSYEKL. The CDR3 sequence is CASSHPSDTQYF. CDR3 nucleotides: TGCGCCAGCAGCCATCCCTCAGATACGCAGTATTTT.

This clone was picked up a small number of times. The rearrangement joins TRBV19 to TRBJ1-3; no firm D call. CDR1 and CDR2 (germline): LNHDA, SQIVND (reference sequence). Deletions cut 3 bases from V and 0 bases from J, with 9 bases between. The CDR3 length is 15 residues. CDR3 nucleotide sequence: TGTGCCAGTAGTATGCCAGTCCTCTCTGGAAACACCATATATTTT. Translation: CASSMPVLSGNTIYF.

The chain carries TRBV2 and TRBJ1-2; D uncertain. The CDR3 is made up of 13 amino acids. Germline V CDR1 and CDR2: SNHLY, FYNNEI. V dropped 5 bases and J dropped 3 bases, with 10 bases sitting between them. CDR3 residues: CASSSGRDYGYTF. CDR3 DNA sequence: TGTGCCAGCAGTTCGGGTCGGGACTATGGCTACACCTTC.

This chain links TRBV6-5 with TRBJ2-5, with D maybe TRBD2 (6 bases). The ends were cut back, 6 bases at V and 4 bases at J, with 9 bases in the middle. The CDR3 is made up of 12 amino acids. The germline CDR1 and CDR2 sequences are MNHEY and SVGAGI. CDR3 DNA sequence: TGTGCCAGCAGGGGGGGTCGAGAGACCCAGTACTTC. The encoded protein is CASRGGRETQYF.

The CDR3 reads CASSQGPPGGIAGANVLTF. CDR3 bases: TGCGCCAGCAGCCAAGGTCCCCCAGGGGGAATAGCAGGGGCCAACGTCCTGACTTTC. The rearrangement joins TRBV4-3 to TRBJ2-6; 7 bases fit TRBD1. Germline lookup yields CDR1 LGHNA and CDR2 YSLEER. The CDR3 sequence is 19 residues long. After removal of 1 base from V and 4 bases from J, the junction contained 13 bases not matched to a gene.

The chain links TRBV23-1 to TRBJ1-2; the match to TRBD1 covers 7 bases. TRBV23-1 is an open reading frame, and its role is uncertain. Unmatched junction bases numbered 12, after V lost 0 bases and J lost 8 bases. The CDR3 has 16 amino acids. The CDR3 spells CASSQSARGGRSGYTF. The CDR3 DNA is TGCGCCAGCAGTCAATCCGCACGAGGGGGCAGATCGGGCTACACCTTC.

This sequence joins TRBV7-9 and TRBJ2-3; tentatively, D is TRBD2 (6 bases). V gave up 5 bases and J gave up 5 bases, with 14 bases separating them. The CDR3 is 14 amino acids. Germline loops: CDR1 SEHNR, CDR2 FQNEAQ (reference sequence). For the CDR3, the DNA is TGTGCCAGCAGCCGGGAGTCAATCGGAGATACGCAGTATTTT. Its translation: CASSRESIGDTQYF.

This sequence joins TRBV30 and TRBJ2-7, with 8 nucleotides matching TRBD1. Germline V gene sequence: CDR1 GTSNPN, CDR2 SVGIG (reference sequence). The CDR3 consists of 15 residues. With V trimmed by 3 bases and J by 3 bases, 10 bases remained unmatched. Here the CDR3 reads CAWRTHGQGGYEQYF. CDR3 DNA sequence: TGTGCCTGGAGGACTCACGGACAGGGAGGCTACGAGCAGTACTTC.

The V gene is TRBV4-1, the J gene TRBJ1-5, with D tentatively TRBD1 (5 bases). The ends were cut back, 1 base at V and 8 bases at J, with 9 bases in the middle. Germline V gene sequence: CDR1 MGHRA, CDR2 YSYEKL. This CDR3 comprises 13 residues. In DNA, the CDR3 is TGCGCCAGCAGCCAAGGGGGGGGAGAGCCCCAGCATTTT. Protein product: CASSQGGGEPQHF.

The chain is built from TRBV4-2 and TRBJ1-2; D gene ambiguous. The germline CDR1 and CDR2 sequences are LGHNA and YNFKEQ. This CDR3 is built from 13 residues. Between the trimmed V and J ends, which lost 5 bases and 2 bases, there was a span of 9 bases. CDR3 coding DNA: TGTGCCAGCAGCGGTACGGGAAACTATGGCTACACCTTC. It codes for CASSGTGNYGYTF.

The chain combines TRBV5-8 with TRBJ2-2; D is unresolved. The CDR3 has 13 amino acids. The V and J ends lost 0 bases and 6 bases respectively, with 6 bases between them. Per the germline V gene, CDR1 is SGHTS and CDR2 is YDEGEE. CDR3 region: CASSLDFAGELFF. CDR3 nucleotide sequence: TGTGCCAGCAGCTTGGATTTCGCCGGGGAGCTGTTTTTT.

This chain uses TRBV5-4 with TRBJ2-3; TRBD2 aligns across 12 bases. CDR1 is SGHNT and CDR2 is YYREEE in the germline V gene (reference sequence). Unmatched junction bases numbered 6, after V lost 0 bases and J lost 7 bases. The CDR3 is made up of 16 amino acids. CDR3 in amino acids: CASSLAASGGANTQYF. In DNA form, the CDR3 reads TGTGCCAGCAGCTTGGCCGCTAGCGGGGGGGCGAATACGCAGTATTTT.

The CDR3 nucleotides read TGTGCCAGCAGCTTAGTACGTGACAGAATCACTGAAGCTTTCTTT. Its protein product is CASSLVRDRITEAFF. The V call is TRBV7-8, the J call TRBJ1-1; possibly TRBD1 for D (5 bases). Germline CDR1 is SGHVS and CDR2 is FQNEAQ. The length of the CDR3 is 15 residues. V gave up 1 base and J gave up 4 bases, with 13 bases separating them.

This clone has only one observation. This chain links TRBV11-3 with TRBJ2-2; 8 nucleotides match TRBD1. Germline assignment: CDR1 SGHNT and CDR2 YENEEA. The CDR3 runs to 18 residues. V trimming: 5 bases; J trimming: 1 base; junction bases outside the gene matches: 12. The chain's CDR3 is CASSKGKGGQVNTGELFF. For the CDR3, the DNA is TGTGCCAGCAGCAAAGGAAAGGGGGGACAGGTGAACACCGGGGAGCTGTTTTTT.

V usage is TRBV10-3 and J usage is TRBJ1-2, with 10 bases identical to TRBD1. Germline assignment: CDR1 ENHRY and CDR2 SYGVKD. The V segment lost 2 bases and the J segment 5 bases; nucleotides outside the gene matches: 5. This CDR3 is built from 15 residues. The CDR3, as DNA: TGTGCCATCAGTGAGACCCCGGACAGGGGGTATGGCTACACCTTC. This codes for CAISETPDRGYGYTF.

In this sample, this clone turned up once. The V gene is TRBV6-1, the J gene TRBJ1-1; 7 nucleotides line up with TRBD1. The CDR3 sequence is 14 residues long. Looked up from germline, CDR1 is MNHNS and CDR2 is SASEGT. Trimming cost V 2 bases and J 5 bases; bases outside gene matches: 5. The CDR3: CASSERPRGTEAFF. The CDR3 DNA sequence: TGTGCCAGCAGTGAAAGGCCCAGGGGGACTGAAGCTTTCTTT.

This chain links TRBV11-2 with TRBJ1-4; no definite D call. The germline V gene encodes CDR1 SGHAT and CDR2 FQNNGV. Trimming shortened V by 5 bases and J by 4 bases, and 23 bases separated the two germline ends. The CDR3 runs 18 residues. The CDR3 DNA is TGTGCCAGCAGCGCCTCGAAGGCTGGGAGGTCGGGTAATGAAAAACTGTTTTTT. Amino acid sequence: CASSASKAGRSGNEKLFF.

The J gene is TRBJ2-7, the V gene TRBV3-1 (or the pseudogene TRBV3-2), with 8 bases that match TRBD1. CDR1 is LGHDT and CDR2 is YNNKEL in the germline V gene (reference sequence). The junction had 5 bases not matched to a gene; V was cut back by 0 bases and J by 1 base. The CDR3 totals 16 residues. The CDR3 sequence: CASSQDKGTGSYEQYF. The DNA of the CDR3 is TGTGCCAGCAGCCAAGATAAGGGGACAGGTTCCTACGAGCAGTACTTC.

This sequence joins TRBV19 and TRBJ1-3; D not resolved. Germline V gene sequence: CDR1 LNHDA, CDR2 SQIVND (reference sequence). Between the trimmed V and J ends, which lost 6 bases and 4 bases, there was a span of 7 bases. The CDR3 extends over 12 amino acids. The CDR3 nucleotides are TGTGCCAGTAGGCCGGGGGGAAACACCATATATTTT. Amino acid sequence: CASRPGGNTIYF. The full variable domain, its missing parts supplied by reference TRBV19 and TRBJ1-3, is DGGITQSPKYLFRKEGQNVTLSCEQNLNHDAMYWYRQDPGQGLRLIYYSQIVNDFQKGDIAEGYSVSREKKESFPLTVTSAQKNPTAFYLCASRPGGNTIYFGEGSWLTVV.

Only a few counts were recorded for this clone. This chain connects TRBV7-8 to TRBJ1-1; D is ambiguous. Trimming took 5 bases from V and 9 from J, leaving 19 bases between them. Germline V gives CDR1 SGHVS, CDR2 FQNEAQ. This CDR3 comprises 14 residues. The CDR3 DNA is TGTGCCAGCAGCCCCAGTGGTCCGGCGACTAAAGCTTTCTTT. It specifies CASSPSGPATKAFF.

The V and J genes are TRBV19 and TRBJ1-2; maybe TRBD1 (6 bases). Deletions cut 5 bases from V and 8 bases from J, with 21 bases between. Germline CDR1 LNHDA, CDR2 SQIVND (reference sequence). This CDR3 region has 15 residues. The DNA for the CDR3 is TGTGCCAGTAGTTTTCGGGCTCCGTCTCAGGGGGGCTACACCTTC. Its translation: CASSFRAPSQGGYTF.

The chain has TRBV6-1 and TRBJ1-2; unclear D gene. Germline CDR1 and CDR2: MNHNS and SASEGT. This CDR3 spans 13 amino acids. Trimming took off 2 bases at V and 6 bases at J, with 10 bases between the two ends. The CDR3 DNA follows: TGTGCCAGCAGTGAATCGGGGAAGGATGGCTACACCTTC. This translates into CASSESGKDGYTF.

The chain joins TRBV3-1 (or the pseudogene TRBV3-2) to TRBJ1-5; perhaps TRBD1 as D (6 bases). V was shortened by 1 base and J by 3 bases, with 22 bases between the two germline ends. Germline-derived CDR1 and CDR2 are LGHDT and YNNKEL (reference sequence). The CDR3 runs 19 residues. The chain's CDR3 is CASSQAPLTGSRYNQPQHF. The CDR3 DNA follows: TGTGCCAGCAGCCAAGCACCGCTAACAGGGAGTAGATACAATCAGCCCCAGCATTTT.

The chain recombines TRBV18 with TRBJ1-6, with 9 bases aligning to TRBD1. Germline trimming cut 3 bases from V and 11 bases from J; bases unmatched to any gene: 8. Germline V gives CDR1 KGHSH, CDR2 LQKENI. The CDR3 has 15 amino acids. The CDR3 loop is CASSPGQGGETPLHF. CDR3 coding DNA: TGTGCCAGCTCACCGGGACAGGGAGGGGAAACACCCCTCCACTTT.